The following is a T cell receptor beta chain sequence with its context. The data derive from a study of memory CD8 T cells in hepatitis C reinfection. Specified time point: pre-reinfection, 55 to 20 weeks before reinfection detection. The sorted cells went straight to TCR sequencing with no prior in vitro expansion. TCRdb's table, derived via immunoSEQ multiplex PCR, lists solely in-frame clones and lacks some. The sample lists approximately 52,000 clones, roughly 86% seen once, with 1% in the top ten. Input material: naive CD8+ T cells sorted from blood. This TCR was sampled from a man aged 18 to 35 with hepatitis C virus infection.

The CDR3 DNA reads TGTGCCAGCAGCGGCCCGACTAGCGGGAGCGGCGAGCAGTACTTC. As protein: CASSGPTSGSGEQYF. This chain links TRBV13 with TRBJ2-7; 12 positions agree with TRBD2. Germline CDR1 reads PRHDT; CDR2 reads FYEKMQ (reference sequence). The CDR3 totals 15 residues. The junction had 8 bases not matched to a gene; V was cut back by 5 bases and J by 6 bases.